This T cell receptor (beta chain) was obtained from a study of vaccination effects on CD4 cells after COVID-19. Across the whole study: Among convalescent patients, two provided samples 16 days and one week before vaccination.

Broader study findings: Substantial clonal contraction characterized both infection- and vaccine-induced clones late after vaccination. New vaccine-induced clones made up most post-vaccine spike-reactive clones in convalescents.

Regarding this clone: Antigen unknown.

Before sequencing took place, the ViraFEST assay used viral peptide pools to expand antigen-specific CD4+ T cells. Isolating CD4+ T cells followed less than 12 days of culture. By PCR, the person was confirmed to have had SARS-CoV-2 infection between March and December 2020. PBMC cultures contained two million cells per well, about 10 IU/ml IL-2 and around 9.6 ug/ml peptides. The protocol was immunoSEQ multiplex PCR, while the TCRdb copy is restricted to in-frame clones and leaves out a portion. The sample has about 45,000 clones, about three quarters seen once; the top ten hold 25% to 30%. The CDR3 extends over 15 amino acids. The germline CDR1 and CDR2 sequences are MNHEY and SVGAGI. The V end was cut by 6 bases, the J end by 4 bases, with 18 bases between.

The sequence came from a human donor who had a prior SARS-CoV-2 infection. This material consisted of CD4+ T cells from PBMCs cultured with a peptide pool, taken before COVID-19 vaccination. This chain joins TRBV6-5 and TRBJ1-2; D remains ambiguous. The CDR3 DNA sequence: TGTGCCAGCAGCCCCTCGGGCCCGAGCCCCTATGGCTACACCTTC. Translation gives CASSPSGPSPYGYTF.